The clone carrying this T cell receptor beta chain appeared a few times. Its specificity is unknown. Germline V gene sequence: CDR1 SGHVS, CDR2 FNYEAQ. With V trimmed by 2 bases and J by 1 base, 3 bases remained unmatched. The CDR3 covers 15 residues. The authors reverse transcribed all of the isolated RNA, so sequencing captured expressed TCRB transcripts. Sequencing used immunoSEQ multiplex PCR; TCRdb keeps in-frame clones, though not all of them. The profile covers 400,000 to 500,000 clones, with approximately 13% appearing a single time and roughly 0.033% taken by the ten largest. The sample originates from a study of beta chain features in type 1 diabetes. Study results and limitations: HLA influence on TCRB rearrangement stayed unresolved here. Naive, central memory and Treg TCRB repertoires seemed to resemble each other more closely in patients than they did in healthy donors. People with Type 1 diabetes carried modestly yet significantly shorter TCRB CDR3s in all four CD4+ subsets.

Sorted populations were all over 95% pure. The origin of this receptor is a man aged 25 to 40 in good health. Sequencing was done on a sample of naive CD4+ T cells from blood. The chain uses TRBV7-6 and TRBJ2-5; 8 positions agree with TRBD2. The CDR3 coding sequence is TGTGCCAGCAGCTTATACAGCGGGAGCCAAGAGACCCAGTACTTC. This gives the protein CASSLYSGSQETQYF.